Presented here are 8 T cell receptor beta chains from one specimen sequenced in a study of shared clonotypes between healthy human individuals. Repertoires were generated with immunoSEQ multiplex PCR, while TCRdb's copy carries only in-frame clones and drops some. The sample lists 2 million to 2.5 million clones, roughly 95% occurring once. Sequencing was done on a sample of naive CD4+ T cells sorted from blood. Sample subset: CD45RA+ positively selected. These receptors were taken from a man aged 18 to 29 in good health.

The V gene is TRBV18, the J gene TRBJ2-7, with D possibly called TRBD1 or TRBD2 (5 bases each). V was cut by 0 bases and J by 4 bases, with 13 bases left in between. Germline V CDR1 and CDR2: KGHSH, LQKENI. The CDR3 runs to 15 residues. The CDR3 sequence is CASSPPGAPKYEQYF. The CDR3 DNA sequence: TGTGCCAGCTCACCACCCGGGGCCCCCAAATACGAGCAGTACTTC.

A word on this clone: Other DNA variants within this sample encode the same CDR3. The rearrangement uses TRBV5-4 and TRBJ1-2; the D is unclear. V was shortened by 0 bases and J by 0 bases, with 6 bases between the two germline ends. The CDR3 is made up of 14 amino acids. The germline gives CDR1 SGHNT, CDR2 YYREEE (reference sequence). The CDR3 DNA sequence: TGTGCCAGCAGCTTGGTGGGAGCTAACTATGGCTACACCTTC. It encodes CASSLVGANYGYTF.

The chain combines TRBV11-2 with TRBJ2-2; 7 bases are shared with TRBD2. The CDR3 sequence is 19 residues long. With V trimmed by 5 bases and J by 4 bases, 19 bases remained unmatched. Per the germline V gene, CDR1 is SGHAT and CDR2 is FQNNGV. CDR3 protein: CASSRMRTSAQEGTGELFF. As DNA, the CDR3 is TGTGCCAGCAGCCGAATGAGGACTAGTGCTCAAGAGGGCACCGGGGAGCTGTTTTTT.

The chain has TRBV7-2 and TRBJ2-7; D possibly matches TRBD1 or TRBD2 (5 bases each). This CDR3 is 14 amino acids long. Per the germline V gene, CDR1 is SGHTA and CDR2 is FQGNSA. Trimming pared 1 base from V and 4 bases from J, leaving 11 bases between. The CDR3 DNA sequence: TGTGCCAGCAGCTTAGGAGGGACGGTATACGAGCAGTACTTC. Encoded protein: CASSLGGTVYEQYF. Drawing the rest from reference TRBV7-2 and TRBJ2-7, the complete variable domain is GAGVSQSPSNKVTEKGKDVELRCDPISGHTALYWYRQSLGQGLEFLIYFQGNSAPDKSGLPSDRFSAERTGGSVSTLTIQRTQQEDSAVYLCASSLGGTVYEQYFGPGTRLTVT.

This clone was recorded only once. The rearrangement joins TRBV9 to TRBJ2-3; D not certain. Deletions cut 7 bases from V and 0 bases from J, with 15 bases between. CDR3 length equals 15 residues. From germline, CDR1 is SGDLS and CDR2 YYNGEE. CDR3 in DNA: TGTGCCAGCGGCCAGACTTCGGCTAGCACAGATACGCAGTATTTT. It translates to CASGQTSASTDTQYF.

The rearrangement joins TRBV21-1 to TRBJ2-5; TRBD1, as called in the table, went unchecked against the DNA. TRBV21-1 is designated a pseudogene. The CDR3 has 12 residues. Written as DNA, the CDR3 is TGTGCCAGCAGAAACAGGGGGGAGACCCAGTACTTC. This codes for CASRNRGETQYF.

J is TRBJ1-6 and V is TRBV28, with 12 bases matching TRBD1. The CDR3 has 15 amino acids. Germline assignment: CDR1 MDHEN and CDR2 SYDVKM. With V trimmed by 5 bases and J by 9 bases, 5 bases remained unmatched. The CDR3 bases are TGTGCCAGCAGTACGGGACAGGGGGCAGGTTCACCCCTCCACTTT. Protein sequence: CASSTGQGAGSPLHF.

The chain recombines TRBV6-4 with TRBJ2-2; 10 bases align to TRBD2. V dropped 7 bases and J dropped 1; count of bases not matched to a gene: 9. Germline V lookup: CDR1 MRHNA, CDR2 SNTAGT. This CDR3 has 17 amino acids. Here the CDR3 reads CASTHKREGQNTGELFF. CDR3 DNA sequence: TGTGCCAGCACCCATAAGCGGGAGGGCCAGAACACCGGGGAGCTGTTTTTT.